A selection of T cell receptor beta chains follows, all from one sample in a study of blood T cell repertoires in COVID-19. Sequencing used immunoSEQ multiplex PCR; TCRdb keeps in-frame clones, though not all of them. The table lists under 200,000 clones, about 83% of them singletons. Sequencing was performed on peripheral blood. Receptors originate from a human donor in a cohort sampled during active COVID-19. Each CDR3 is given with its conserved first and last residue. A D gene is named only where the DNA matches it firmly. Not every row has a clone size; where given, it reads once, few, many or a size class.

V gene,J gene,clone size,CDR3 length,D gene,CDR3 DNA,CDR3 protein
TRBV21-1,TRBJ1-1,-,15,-,TGTGCCAGCAGCAAAGGGGACAGGGGGACCACTGAAGCTTTCTTT,CASSKGDRGTTEAFF
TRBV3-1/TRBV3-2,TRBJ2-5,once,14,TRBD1,TGTGCCAGCAGCCAAGAGGACAGGCAAGAGACCCAGTACTTC,CASSQEDRQETQYF
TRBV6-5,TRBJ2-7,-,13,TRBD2,TGTGCCAGCACCCTGACTAGCGGGGGCGAGCAGTACTTC,CASTLTSGGEQYF
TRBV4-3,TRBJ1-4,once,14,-,TGCGCCAGCAGCCGCGGGACAACTAATGAAAAACTGTTTTTT,CASSRGTTNEKLFF
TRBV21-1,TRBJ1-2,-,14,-,TGTGCCAGCAGCGGACACAGGGGGGAGCGTGGCTACACCTTC,CASSGHRGERGYTF
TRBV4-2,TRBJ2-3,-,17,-,TGTGCCAGCAGCCAAGATGTCGTAACAGGGTTTCTGGATACGCAGTATTTT,CASSQDVVTGFLDTQYF
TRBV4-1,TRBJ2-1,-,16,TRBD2,TGCGCCAGCAGCCTCCGGGTAGCGGGGAACTACAATGAGCAGTTCTTC,CASSLRVAGNYNEQFF
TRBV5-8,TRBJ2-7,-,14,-,TGTGCCAGCAGCCGGACCGGGAGTTCCTACGAGCAGTACTTC,CASSRTGSSYEQYF
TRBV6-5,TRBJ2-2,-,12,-,TGTGCCAGCCAGAGGGACACCGGGGAGCTGTTTTTT,CASQRDTGELFF
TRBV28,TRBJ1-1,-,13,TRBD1,TGTGCCAGCGGGGACAGGGGGGGCACTGAAGCTTTCTTT,CASGDRGGTEAFF
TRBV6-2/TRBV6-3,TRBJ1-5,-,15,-,TGTGCCAGCAGTTACTCCGGGACACACGGGCAGCCCCAGCATTTT,CASSYSGTHGQPQHF
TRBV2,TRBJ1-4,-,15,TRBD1,TGTGCCAGGGGGGACAGGGGGCAACTAAGGGAAAAACTGTTTTTT,CARGDRGQLREKLFF
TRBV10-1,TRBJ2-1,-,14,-,TGCGCCAGCAGCGCCGTTATGGGGGCTAATGAGCAGTTCTTC,CASSAVMGANEQFF
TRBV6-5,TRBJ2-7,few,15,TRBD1,TGTGCCAGCAGTCCAGGACAGGGATCAACACACGAGCAGTACTTC,CASSPGQGSTHEQYF
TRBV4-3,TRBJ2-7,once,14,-,TGCGCCAGCAGCCAAGGACACAGCTCCTACGAGCAGTACTTC,CASSQGHSSYEQYF
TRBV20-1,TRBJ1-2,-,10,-,TGCAGTGCGGAAAGGGGGGGCTACACCTTC,CSAERGGYTF
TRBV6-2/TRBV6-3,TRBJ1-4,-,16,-,TGTGCCAGCAGTTACTCTCCGACGGAGGATAATGAAAAACTGTTTTTT,CASSYSPTEDNEKLFF
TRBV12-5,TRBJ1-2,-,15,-,TGTGCTAGTGGTTTGGTAGCAGGGCGAAACTATGGCTACACCTTC,CASGLVAGRNYGYTF
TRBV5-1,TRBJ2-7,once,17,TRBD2,TGCGCCAGCAGCCTGATCGGGACTAGCGGGGGCGGGAGCGAGCAGTACTTC,CASSLIGTSGGGSEQYF
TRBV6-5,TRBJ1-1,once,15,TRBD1,TGTGCCAGCAGTTACTCCACAGGGGGCGCCTACGGGGCTTTCTTT,CASSYSTGGAYGAFF
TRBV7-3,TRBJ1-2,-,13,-,TGTGCCAGCAGCTTAACGGGCGATAATGGCTACACCTTC,CASSLTGDNGYTF
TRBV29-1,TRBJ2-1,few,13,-,TGCAGCGGGGGGGGCGACACCTACAATGAGCAGTTCTTC,CSGGGDTYNEQFF